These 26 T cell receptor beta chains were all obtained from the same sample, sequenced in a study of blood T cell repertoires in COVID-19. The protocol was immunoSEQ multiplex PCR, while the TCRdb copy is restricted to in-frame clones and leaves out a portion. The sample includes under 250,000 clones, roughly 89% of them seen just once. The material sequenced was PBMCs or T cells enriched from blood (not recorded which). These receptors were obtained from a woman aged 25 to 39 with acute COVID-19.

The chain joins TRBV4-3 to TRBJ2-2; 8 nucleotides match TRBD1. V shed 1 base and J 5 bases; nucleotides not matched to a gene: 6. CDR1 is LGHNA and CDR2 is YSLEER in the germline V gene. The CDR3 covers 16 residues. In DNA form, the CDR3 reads TGCGCCAGCAGCCAAGGGGGTGGACAGGGAACCGGGGAGCTGTTTTTT. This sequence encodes CASSQGGGQGTGELFF.

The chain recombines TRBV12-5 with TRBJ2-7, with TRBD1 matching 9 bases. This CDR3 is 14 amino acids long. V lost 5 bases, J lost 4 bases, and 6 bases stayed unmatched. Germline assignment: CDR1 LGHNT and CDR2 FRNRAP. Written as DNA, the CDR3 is TGTGCTAGTGGTCCACAGGGGGCCACATACGAGCAGTACTTC. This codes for CASGPQGATYEQYF.

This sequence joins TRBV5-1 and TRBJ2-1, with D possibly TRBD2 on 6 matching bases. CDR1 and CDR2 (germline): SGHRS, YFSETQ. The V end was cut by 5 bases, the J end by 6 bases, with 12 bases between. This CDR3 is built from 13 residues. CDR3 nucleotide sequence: TGCGCCAGCAGGGGGACTCAAGTCAATGAGCAGTTCTTC. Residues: CASRGTQVNEQFF.

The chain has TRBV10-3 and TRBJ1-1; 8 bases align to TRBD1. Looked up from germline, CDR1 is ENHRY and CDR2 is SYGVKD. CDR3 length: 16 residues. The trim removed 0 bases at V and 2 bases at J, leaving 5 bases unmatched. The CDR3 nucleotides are TGTGCCATCAGTGAGTCGATCGGGACAGGCAACACTGAAGCTTTCTTT. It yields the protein CAISESIGTGNTEAFF.

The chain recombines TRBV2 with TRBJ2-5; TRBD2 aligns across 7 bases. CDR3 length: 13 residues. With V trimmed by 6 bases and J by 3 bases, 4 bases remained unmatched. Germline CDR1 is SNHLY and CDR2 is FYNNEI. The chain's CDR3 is CASSGGTKETQYF. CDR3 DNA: TGTGCCAGCAGCGGGGGGACCAAAGAGACCCAGTACTTC.

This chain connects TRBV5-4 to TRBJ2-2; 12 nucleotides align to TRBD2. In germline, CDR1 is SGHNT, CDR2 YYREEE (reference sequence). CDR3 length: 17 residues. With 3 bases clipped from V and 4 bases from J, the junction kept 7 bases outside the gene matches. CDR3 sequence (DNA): TGTGCCAGCAGCTCGCTAGCGGGGGGGCCTGGCACCGGGGAGCTGTTTTTT. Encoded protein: CASSSLAGGPGTGELFF.

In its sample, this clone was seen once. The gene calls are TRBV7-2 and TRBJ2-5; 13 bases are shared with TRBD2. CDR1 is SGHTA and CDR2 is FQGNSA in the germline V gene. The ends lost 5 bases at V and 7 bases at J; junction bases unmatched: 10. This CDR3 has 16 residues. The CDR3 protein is CASSPRTSGGPPTQYF. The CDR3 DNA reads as TGTGCCAGCAGCCCCCGGACTAGCGGGGGCCCTCCGACCCAGTACTTC.

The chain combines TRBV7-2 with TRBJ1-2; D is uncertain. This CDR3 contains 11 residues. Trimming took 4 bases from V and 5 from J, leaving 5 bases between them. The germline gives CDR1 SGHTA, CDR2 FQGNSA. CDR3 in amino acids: CASSSYYGYTF. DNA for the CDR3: TGTGCCAGCAGCTCCTATTATGGCTACACCTTC. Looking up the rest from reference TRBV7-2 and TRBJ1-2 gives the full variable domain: GAGVSQSPSNKVTEKGKDVELRCDPISGHTALYWYRQSLGQGLEFLIYFQGNSAPDKSGLPSDRFSAERTGGSVSTLTIQRTQQEDSAVYLCASSSYYGYTFGSGTRLTVV.

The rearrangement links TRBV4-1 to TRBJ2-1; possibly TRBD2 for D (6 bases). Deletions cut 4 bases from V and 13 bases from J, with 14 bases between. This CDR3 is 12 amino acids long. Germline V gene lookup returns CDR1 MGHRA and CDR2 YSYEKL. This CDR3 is CASSLGGQLQFF. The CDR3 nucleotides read TGCGCCAGCAGCCTCGGAGGGCAGCTACAGTTCTTC.

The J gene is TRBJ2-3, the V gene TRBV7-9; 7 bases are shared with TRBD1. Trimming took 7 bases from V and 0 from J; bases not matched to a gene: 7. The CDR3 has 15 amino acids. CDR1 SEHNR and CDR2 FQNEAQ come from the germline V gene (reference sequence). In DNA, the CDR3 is TGTGCCAGCACCCAAAGGGACAGAAGCACAGATACGCAGTATTTT. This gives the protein CASTQRDRSTDTQYF.

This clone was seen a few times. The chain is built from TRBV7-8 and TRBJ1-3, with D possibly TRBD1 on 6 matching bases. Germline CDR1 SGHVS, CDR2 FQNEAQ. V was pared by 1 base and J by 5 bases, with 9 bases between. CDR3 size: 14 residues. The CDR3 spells CASSLDRERNTIYF. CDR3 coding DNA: TGTGCCAGCAGCTTAGACAGGGAAAGAAACACCATATATTTT.

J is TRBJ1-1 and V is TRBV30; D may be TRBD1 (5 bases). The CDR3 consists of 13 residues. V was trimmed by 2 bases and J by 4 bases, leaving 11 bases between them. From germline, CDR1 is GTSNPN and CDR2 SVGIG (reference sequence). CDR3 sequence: CAWSLGEGTEAFF. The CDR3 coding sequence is TGTGCCTGGAGTCTAGGGGAGGGCACTGAAGCTTTCTTT.

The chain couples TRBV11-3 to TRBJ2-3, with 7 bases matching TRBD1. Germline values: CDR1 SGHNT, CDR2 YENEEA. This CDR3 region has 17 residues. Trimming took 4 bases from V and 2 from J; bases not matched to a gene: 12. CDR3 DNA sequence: TGTGCCAGCAGCTCGCTACAGGGGATGGGGACCACAGATACGCAGTATTTT. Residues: CASSSLQGMGTTDTQYF. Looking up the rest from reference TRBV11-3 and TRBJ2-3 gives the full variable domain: EAGVVQSPRYKIIEKKQPVAFWCNPISGHNTLYWYLQNLGQGPELLIRYENEEAVDDSQLPKDRFSAERLKGVDSTLKIQPAELGDSAVYLCASSSLQGMGTTDTQYFGPGTRLTVL.

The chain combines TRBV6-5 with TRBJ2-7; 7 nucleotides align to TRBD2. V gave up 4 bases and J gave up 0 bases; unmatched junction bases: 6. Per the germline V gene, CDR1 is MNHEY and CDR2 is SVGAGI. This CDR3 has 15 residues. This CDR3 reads CASSFGLDPSYEQYF. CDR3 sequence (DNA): TGTGCCAGCAGTTTCGGACTAGACCCCTCCTACGAGCAGTACTTC.

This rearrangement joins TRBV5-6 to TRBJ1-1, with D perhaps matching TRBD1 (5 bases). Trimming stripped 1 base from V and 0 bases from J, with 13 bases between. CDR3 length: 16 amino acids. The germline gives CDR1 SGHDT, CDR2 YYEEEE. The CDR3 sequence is CASSLPGNALNTEAFF. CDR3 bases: TGTGCCAGCAGCTTGCCAGGGAACGCCCTGAACACTGAAGCTTTCTTT.

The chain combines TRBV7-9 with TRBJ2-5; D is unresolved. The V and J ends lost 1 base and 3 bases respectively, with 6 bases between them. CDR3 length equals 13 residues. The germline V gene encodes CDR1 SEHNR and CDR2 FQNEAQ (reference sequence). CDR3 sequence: CASSLGQEETQYF. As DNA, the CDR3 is TGTGCCAGCAGCTTAGGTCAGGAAGAGACCCAGTACTTC.

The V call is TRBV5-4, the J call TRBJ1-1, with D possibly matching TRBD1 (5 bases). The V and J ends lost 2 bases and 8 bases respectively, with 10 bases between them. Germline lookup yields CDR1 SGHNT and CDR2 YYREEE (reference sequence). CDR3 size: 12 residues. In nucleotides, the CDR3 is TGTGCCAGCAGCTTTTATAGGGGCGAAGCTTTCTTT. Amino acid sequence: CASSFYRGEAFF.

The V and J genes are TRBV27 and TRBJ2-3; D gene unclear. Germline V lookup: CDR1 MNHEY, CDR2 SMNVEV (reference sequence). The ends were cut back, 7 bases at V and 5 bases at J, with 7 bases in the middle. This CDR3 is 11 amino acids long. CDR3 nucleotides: TGTGCCAGCAACTATGGAGATACGCAGTATTTT. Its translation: CASNYGDTQYF.

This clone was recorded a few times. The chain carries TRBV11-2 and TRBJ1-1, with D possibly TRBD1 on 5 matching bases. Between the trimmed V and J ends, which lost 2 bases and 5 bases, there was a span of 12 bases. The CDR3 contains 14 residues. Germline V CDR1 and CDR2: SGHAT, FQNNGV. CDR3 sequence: CASSLTTGGTEAFF. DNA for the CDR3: TGTGCCAGCAGCTTAACAACGGGGGGGACTGAAGCTTTCTTT.

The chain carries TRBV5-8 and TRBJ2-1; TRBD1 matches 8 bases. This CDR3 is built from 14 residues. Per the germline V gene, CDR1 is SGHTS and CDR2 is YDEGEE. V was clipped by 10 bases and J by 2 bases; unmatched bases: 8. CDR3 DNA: TGTGCCTGGCAAGACAGGGGTCCCTACAATGAGCAGTTCTTC. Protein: CAWQDRGPYNEQFF.

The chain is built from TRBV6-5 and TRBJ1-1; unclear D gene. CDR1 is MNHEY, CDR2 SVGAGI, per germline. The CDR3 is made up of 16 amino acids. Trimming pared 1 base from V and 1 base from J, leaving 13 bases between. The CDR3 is CASSYYLSLKNTEAFF. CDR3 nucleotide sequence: TGTGCCAGCAGTTACTACCTTTCTCTAAAGAACACTGAAGCTTTCTTT.

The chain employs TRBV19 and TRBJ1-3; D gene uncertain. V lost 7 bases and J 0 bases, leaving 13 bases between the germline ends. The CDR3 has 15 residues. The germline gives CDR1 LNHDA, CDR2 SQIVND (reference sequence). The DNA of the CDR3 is TGTGCCAGTATGGTACCCCTGAGCTCTGGAAACACCATATATTTT. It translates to CASMVPLSSGNTIYF.

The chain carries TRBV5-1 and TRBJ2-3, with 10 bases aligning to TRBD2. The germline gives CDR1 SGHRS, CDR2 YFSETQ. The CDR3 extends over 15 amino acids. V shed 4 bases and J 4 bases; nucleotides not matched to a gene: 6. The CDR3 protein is CASSMSGGESDTQYF. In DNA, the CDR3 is TGCGCCAGCAGCATGAGCGGGGGGGAGTCAGATACGCAGTATTTT.

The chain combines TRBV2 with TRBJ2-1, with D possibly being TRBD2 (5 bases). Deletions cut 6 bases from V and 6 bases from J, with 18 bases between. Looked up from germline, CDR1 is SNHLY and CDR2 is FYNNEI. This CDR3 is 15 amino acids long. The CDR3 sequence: CASSTPRGLRNEQFF. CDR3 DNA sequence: TGTGCCAGCAGCACGCCCCGGGGTTTGCGCAATGAGCAGTTCTTC.

The CDR3 region is CASSRGTGLFDSPLHF. DNA of the CDR3: TGTGCCAGCAGTAGGGGGACAGGGCTGTTCGATTCACCCCTCCACTTT. The V call is TRBV6-2 or TRBV6-3, the J call TRBJ1-6, with 9 bases matching TRBD1. Trimming removed 5 bases from V and 8 bases from J; junction bases left unmatched: 10. This CDR3 has 16 residues. Germline V CDR1 and CDR2: MNHEY, SVGEGT.

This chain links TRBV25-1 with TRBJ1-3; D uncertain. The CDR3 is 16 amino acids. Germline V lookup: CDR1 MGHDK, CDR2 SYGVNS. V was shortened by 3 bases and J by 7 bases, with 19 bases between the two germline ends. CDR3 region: CASSEDHRGPLNTIYF. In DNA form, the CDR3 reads TGTGCCAGCAGTGAGGATCACCGGGGTCCACTTAACACCATATATTTT.